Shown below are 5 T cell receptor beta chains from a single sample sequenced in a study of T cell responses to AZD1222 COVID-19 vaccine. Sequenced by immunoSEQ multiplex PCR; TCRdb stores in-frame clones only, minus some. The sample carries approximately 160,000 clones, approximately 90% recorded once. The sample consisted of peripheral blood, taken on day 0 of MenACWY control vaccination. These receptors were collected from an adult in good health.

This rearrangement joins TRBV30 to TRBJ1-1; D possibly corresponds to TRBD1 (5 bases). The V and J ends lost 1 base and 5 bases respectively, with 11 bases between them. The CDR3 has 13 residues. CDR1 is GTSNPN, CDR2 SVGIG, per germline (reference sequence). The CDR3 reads CAWSGLGGTEAFF. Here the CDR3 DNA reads TGTGCCTGGAGTGGGCTGGGGGGAACTGAAGCTTTCTTT. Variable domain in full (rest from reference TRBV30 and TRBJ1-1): SQTIHQWPATLVQPVGSPLSLECTVEGTSNPNLYWYRQAAGRGLQLLFYSVGIGQISSEVPQNLSASRPQDRQFILSSKKLLLSDSGFYLCAWSGLGGTEAFFGQGTRLTVV.

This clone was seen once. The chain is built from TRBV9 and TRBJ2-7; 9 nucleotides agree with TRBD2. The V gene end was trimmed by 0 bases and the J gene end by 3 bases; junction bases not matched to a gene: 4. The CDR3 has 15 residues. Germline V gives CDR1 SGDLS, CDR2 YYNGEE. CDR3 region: CASSVASGISYEQYF. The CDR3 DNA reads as TGTGCCAGCAGCGTAGCTAGCGGGATCAGCTACGAGCAGTACTTC.

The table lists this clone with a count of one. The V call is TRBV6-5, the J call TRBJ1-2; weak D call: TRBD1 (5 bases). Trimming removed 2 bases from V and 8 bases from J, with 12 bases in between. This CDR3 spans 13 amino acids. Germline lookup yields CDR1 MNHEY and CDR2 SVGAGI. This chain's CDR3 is CASSYGPGRGYTF. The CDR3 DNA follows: TGTGCCAGCAGTTACGGGCCAGGGCGCGGCTACACCTTC.

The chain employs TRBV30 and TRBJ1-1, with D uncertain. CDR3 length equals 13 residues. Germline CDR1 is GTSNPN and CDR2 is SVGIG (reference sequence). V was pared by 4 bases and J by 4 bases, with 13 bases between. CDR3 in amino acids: CAWTSHRGTEAFF. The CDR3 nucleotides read TGTGCCTGGACTTCCCATCGGGGCACTGAAGCTTTCTTT.

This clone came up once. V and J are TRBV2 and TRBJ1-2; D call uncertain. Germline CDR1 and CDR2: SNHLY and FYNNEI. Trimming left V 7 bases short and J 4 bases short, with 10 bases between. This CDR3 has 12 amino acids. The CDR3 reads CASTTAIYGYTF. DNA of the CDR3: TGTGCCAGCACGACTGCCATCTATGGCTACACCTTC.